The clone carrying this TCR beta chain was seen many times. Its specificity is not known. Hyperthyroidism in the patients, aged 18 to 65, was newly diagnosed and under 2 months in duration. Each diagnosis drew on symptoms, thyroxine, TRAb, thyroid ultrasound and orbital computed tomography findings. Amplification of TCR beta CDR3 regions was performed using RNA transcripts as template. The TCR CDR3 first-round RT-PCR relied on the HTBI primer set. MiXCR was run by TCRdb on the multiplex PCR reads, yielding one entry per CDR3 protein. The repertoire holds roughly 420,000 distinct CDR3 sequences, with around 16% as singletons. Germline lookup yields CDR1 SGHTA and CDR2 FQGNSA. This CDR3 spans 21 amino acids. The ends lost 0 bases at V and 3 bases at J; junction bases unmatched: 19. The data originate from a study of T cells in Graves' hyperthyroidism and ophthalmopathy. Study outcomes and limitations: The blood repertoire included most of the expanded thyroid clonotypes above 0.001.

The V call is TRBV7-2, the J call TRBJ1-2, with 10 positions matching TRBD1. Sequencing input: blood. The TCR originated in a woman in her late teens or twenties with Graves' hyperthyroidism. The CDR3 reads CASSLARVGGDRGRRDYGYTF. The CDR3 nucleotides read TGTGCCAGCAGCTTAGCTCGTGTGGGTGGGGACAGGGGTAGGCGTGACTATGGCTACACCTTC.